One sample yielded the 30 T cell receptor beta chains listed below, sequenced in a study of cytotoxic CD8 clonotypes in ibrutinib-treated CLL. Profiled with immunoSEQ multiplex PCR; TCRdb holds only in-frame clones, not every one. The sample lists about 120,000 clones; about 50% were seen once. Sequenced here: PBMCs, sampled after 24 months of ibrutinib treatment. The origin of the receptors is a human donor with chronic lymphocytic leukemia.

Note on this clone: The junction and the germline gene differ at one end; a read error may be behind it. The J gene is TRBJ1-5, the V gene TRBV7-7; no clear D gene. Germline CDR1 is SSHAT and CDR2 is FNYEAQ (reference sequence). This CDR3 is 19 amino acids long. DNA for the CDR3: TGTGCTAGCAGCACACGCGGCTGGGTTGCATACCTCGGCAATCAGCCCCAGCATTTT. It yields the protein CASSTRGWVAYLGNQPQHF.

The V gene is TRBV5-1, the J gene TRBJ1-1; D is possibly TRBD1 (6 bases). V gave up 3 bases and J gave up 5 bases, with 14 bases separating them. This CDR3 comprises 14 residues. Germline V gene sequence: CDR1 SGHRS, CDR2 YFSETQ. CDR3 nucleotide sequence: TGCGCCAGCAGCTCACAGGGTTGGGGAACTGAAGCTTTCTTT. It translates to CASSSQGWGTEAFF.

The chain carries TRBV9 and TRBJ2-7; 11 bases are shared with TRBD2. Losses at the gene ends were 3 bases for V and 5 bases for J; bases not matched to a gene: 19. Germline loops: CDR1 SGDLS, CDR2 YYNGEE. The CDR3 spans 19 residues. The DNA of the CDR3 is TGTGCCAGCAGCGCAACGCTAGCGGGGGGTACTTCCGGATTCCACGAGCAGTACTTC. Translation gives CASSATLAGGTSGFHEQYF.

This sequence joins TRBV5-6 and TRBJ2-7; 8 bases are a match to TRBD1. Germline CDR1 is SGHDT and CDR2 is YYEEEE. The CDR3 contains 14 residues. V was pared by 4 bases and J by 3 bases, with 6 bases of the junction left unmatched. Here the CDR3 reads CASSVPGTGYEQYF. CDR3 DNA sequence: TGTGCCAGCAGCGTTCCCGGGACAGGCTACGAGCAGTACTTC. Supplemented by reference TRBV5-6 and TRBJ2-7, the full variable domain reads DAGVTQSPTHLIKTRGQQVTLRCSPKSGHDTVSWYQQALGQGPQFIFQYYEEEERQRGNFPDRFSGHQFPNYSSELNVNALLLGDSALYLCASSVPGTGYEQYFGPGTRLTVT.

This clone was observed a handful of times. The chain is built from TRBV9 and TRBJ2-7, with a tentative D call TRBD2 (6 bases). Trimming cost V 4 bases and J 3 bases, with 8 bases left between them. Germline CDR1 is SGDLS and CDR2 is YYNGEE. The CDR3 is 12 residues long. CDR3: CASSRDFYEQYF. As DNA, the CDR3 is TGTGCCAGCAGCCGGGACTTCTACGAGCAGTACTTC.

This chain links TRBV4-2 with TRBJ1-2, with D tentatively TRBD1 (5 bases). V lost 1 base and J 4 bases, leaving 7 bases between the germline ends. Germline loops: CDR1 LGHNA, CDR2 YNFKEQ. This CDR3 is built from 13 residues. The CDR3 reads CASSQAGTYGYTF. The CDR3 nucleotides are TGTGCCAGCAGCCAAGCCGGGACCTATGGCTACACCTTC.

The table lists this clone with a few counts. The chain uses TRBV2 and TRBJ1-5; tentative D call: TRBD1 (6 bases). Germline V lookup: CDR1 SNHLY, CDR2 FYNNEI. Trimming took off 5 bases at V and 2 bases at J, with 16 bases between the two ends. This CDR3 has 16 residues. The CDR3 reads CASSFTGRLGNQPQHF. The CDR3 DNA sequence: TGTGCCAGCAGTTTCACAGGGCGTCTGGGCAATCAGCCCCAGCATTTT.

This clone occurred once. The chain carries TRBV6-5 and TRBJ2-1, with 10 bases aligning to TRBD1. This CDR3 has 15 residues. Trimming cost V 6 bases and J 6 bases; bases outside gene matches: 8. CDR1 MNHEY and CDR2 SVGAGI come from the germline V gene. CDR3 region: CASRQSRTGGNEQFF. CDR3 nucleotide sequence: TGTGCCAGCAGACAGTCCCGGACAGGGGGCAATGAGCAGTTCTTC.

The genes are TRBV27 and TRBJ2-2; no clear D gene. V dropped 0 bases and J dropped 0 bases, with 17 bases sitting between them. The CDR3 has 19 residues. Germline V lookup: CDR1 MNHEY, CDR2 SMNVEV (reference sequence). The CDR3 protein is CASSLSRTDATSNTGELFF. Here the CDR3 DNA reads TGTGCCAGCAGTTTATCCAGGACGGACGCGACTTCGAACACCGGGGAGCTGTTTTTT.

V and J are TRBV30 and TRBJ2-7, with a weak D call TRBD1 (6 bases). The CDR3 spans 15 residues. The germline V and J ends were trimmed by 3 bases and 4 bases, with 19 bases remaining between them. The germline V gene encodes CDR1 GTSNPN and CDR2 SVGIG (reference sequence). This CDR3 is CAWRERGQRLYEQYF. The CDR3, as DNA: TGTGCCTGGAGGGAACGCGGACAGAGACTATACGAGCAGTACTTC.

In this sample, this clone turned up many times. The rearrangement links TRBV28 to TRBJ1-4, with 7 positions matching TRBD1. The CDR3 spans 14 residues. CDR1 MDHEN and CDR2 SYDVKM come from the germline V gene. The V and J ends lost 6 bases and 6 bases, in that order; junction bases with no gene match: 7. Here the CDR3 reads CASRTQGFDEKLFF. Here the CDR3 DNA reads TGTGCCAGCAGGACACAGGGGTTCGATGAAAAACTGTTTTTT.

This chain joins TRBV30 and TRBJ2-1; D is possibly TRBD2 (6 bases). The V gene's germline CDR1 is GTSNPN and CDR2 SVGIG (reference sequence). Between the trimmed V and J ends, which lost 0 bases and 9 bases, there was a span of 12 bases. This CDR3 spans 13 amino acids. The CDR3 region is CAWSVGRLSEQFF. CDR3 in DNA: TGTGCCTGGAGTGTAGGGAGGCTGAGTGAGCAGTTCTTC.

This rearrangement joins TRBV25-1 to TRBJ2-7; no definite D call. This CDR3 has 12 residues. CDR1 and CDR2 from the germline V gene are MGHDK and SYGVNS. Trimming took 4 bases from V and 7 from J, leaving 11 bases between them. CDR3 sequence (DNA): TGTGCCAGCAGTGTCCTGATCGGGGAGCAGTACTTC. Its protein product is CASSVLIGEQYF.

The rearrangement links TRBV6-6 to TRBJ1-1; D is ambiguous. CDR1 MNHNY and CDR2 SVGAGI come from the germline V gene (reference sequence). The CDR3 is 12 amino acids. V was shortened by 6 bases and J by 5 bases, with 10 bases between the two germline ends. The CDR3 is CASREGNTEAFF. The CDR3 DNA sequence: TGTGCCAGCAGGGAGGGAAATACTGAAGCTTTCTTT.

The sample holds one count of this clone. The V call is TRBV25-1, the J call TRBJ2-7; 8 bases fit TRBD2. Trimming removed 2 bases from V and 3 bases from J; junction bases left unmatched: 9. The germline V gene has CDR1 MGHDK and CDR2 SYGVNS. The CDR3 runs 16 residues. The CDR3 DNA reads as TGTGCCAGCAGTGAAGGAGGTAGCGGGAAGAACTACGAGCAGTACTTC. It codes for CASSEGGSGKNYEQYF.

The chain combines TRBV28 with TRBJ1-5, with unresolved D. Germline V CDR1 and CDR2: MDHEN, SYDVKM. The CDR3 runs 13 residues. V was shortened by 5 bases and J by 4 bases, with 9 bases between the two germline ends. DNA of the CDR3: TGTGCCAGCAGTCCTGGACCTAATCAGCCCCAGCATTTT. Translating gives CASSPGPNQPQHF.

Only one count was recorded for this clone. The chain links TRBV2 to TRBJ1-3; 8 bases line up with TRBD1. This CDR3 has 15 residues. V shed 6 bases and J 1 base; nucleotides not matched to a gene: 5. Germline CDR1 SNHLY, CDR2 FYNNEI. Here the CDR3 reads CASRGQGGSGNTIYF. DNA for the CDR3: TGTGCCAGCAGAGGACAGGGAGGTTCTGGAAACACCATATATTTT.

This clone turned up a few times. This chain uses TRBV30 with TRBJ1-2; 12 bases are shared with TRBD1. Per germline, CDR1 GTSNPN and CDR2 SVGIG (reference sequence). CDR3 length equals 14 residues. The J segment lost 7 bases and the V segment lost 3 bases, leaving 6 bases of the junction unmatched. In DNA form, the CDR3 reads TGTGCCTGGAGCCGGGGACAGGGGGCAGTTGGCTACACCTTC. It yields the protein CAWSRGQGAVGYTF.

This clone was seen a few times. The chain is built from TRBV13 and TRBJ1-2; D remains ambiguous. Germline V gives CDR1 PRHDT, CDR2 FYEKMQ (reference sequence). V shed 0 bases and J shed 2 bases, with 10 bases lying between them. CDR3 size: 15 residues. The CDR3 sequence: CASSLGLGPNYGYTF. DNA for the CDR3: TGTGCCAGCAGCTTAGGCTTAGGGCCGAACTATGGCTACACCTTC.

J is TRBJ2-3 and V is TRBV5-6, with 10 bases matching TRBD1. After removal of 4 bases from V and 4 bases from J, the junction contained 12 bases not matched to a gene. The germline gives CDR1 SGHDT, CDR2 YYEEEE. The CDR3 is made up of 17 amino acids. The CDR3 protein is CASSGGGTGEGADTQYF. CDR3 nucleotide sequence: TGTGCCAGCAGCGGGGGAGGGACAGGGGAGGGTGCAGATACGCAGTATTTT.

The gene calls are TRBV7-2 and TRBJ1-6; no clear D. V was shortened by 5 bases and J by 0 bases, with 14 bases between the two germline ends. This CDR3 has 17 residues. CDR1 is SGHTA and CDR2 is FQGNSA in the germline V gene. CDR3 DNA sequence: TGTGCCAGCAGCCCGGGTCCTCCAAGCTCCTATAATTCACCCCTCCACTTT. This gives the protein CASSPGPPSSYNSPLHF.

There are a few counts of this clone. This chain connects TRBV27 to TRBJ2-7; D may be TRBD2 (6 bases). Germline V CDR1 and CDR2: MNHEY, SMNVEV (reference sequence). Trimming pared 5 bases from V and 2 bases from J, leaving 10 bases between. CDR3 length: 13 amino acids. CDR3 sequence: CASSRTTTYEQYF. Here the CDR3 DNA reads TGTGCCAGCAGTCGGACTACCACCTACGAGCAGTACTTC.

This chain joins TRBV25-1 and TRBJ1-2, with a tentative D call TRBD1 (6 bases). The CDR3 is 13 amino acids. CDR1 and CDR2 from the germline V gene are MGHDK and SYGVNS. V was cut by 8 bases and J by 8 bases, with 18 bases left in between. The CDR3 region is CASSEPLGGGYTF. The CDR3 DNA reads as TGTGCCAGCTCCGAGCCACTGGGGGGCGGCTACACCTTC.

CDR3 region: CASTQGYNSPLHF. The CDR3 DNA follows: TGTGCCAGCACCCAAGGGTATAATTCACCCCTCCACTTT. The J gene is TRBJ1-6, the V gene TRBV6-5; D call uncertain. The CDR3 contains 13 residues. Trimming pared 7 bases from V and 4 bases from J, leaving 8 bases between. The germline gives CDR1 MNHEY, CDR2 SVGAGI.

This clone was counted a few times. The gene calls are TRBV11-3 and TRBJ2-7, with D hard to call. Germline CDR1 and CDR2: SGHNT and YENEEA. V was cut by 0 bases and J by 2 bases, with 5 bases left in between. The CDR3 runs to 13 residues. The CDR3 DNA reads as TGTGCCAGCAGCTTAGACGGAACCTACGAGCAGTACTTC. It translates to CASSLDGTYEQYF.

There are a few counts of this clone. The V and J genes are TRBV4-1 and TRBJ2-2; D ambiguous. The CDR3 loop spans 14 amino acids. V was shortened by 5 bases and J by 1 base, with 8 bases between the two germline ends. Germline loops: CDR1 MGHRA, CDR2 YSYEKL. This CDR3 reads CASSTSENTGELFF. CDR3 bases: TGCGCCAGCAGCACCTCAGAGAACACCGGGGAGCTGTTTTTT.

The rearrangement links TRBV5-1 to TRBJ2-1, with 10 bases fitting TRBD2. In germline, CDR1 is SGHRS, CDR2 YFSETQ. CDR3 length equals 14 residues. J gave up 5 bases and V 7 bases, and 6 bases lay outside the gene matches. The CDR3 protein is CASQSGGADNEQFF. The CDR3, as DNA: TGCGCCAGCCAGAGCGGGGGGGCCGACAATGAGCAGTTCTTC.

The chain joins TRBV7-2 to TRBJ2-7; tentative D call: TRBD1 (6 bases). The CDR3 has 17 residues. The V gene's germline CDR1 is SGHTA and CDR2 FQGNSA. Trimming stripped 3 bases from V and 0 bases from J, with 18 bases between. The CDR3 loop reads CASSLGTRAPLSYEQYF. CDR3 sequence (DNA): TGTGCCAGCAGCTTGGGGACACGAGCCCCACTCTCCTACGAGCAGTACTTC.

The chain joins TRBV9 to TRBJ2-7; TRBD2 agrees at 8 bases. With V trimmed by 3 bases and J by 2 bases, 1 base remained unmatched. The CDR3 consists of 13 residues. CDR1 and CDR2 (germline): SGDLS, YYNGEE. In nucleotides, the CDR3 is TGTGCCAGCAGCGCGGGGGGGCCCTACGAGCAGTACTTC. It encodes CASSAGGPYEQYF. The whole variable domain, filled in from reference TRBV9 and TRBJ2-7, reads DSGVTQTPKHLITATGQRVTLRCSPRSGDLSVYWYQQSLDQGLQFLIQYYNGEERAKGNILERFSAQQFPDLHSELNLSSLELGDSALYFCASSAGGPYEQYFGPGTRLTVT.

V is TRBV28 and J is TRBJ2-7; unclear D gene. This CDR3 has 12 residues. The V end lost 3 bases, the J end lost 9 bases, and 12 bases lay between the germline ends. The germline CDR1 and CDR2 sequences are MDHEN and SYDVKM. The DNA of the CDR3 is TGTGCCAGCAGTTTGGAAGGGCTTCCGCAGTACTTC. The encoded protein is CASSLEGLPQYF.